This TCR beta chain was identified in a study of T-cell reconstitution after alpha-beta-depleted transplantation in children. As it was prepared, the TCRbeta library received unique molecular identifiers. TCRdb analysed the PCR reads with MiXCR anew, one entry per CDR3 protein. This sample yields about 370,000 distinct CDR3 sequences, of which around 21% are seen a single time; 3.8% belongs to the top ten. This clonotype was counted at least ten times. The CDR3 totals 13 residues. Trimming removed 6 bases from V and 0 bases from J, with 6 bases in between. The sequence was obtained from a human donor who donated a stem cell graft to a child with acute myeloid leukemia. V usage is TRBV12-3 or TRBV12-4 and J usage is TRBJ1-3; D is perhaps TRBD1 (5 bases). The material was PBMCs from the stem cell graft donor, obtained from the stem cell graft. In nucleotides, the CDR3 is TGTGCCAGCAGGACAGCCTCTGGAAACACCATATATTTT. Translated, it gives CASRTASGNTIYF.